A single sample is the source of the 22 T cell receptor beta chains below, sequenced in a study of early T cells in non-severe SARS-CoV-2 infection. TCRdb fed the 5' RACE reads into MiXCR, producing one record per CDR3 protein. The sample contains approximately 41,000 distinct CDR3 sequences, roughly 4.4% of which appear only once. The sequenced sample consisted of whole blood. The receptor set was obtained from an adult who was a healthcare worker with PCR-confirmed SARS-CoV-2 infection or an uninfected control (not recorded which).

This clonotype was detected ten times or more. The chain joins TRBV27 to TRBJ2-3; 8 bases match TRBD2. Germline trimming cut 6 bases from V and 8 bases from J; bases unmatched to any gene: 7. CDR1 and CDR2 (germline): MNHEY, SMNVEV (reference sequence). This CDR3 region has 13 residues. CDR3 DNA: TGTGCCAGCAGACCGACTAGCGTGGGTACGCAGTATTTT. It is translated as CASRPTSVGTQYF.

On this clonotype: This may stem from a read error, because a much larger clone lies one nucleotide away. V is TRBV24-1 and J is TRBJ2-3, with a possible D match to TRBD2 (5 bases). CDR1 is KGHDR and CDR2 is SFDVKD in the germline V gene. Trimming shortened V by 3 bases and J by 9 bases, and 12 bases separated the two germline ends. This CDR3 is built from 13 residues. The CDR3 nucleotides read TGTGCCACCAGTGATGGCTGTAGCGACACGCAGTATTTT. The encoded protein is CATSDGCSDTQYF.

Ten or more counts support this clonotype. The V gene is TRBV5-1, the J gene TRBJ1-3; D unresolved. Germline CDR1 SGHRS, CDR2 YFSETQ. The CDR3 is 15 residues long. The V and J ends lost 2 bases and 3 bases respectively, with 12 bases between them. The CDR3 loop reads CASSLIGELGNTIYF. CDR3 in DNA: TGCGCCAGCAGCTTAATTGGAGAGCTTGGAAACACCATATATTTT.

This chain links TRBV5-4 with TRBJ2-1; 8 bases are a match to TRBD1. The trim removed 2 bases at V and 4 bases at J, leaving 5 bases unmatched. The CDR3 sequence is 15 residues long. Germline CDR1 SGHNT, CDR2 YYREEE (reference sequence). CDR3 sequence reads: CASSFAGGGYNEQFF. In DNA form, the CDR3 reads TGTGCCAGCAGCTTTGCAGGGGGCGGGTACAATGAGCAGTTCTTC.

The V gene is TRBV7-8, the J gene TRBJ2-1; 10 bases line up with TRBD2. There are 13 residues in the CDR3. Trimming removed 6 bases from V and 8 bases from J; junction bases left unmatched: 4. Looked up from germline, CDR1 is SGHVS and CDR2 is FQNEAQ. The DNA of the CDR3 is TGTGCCAGCAGACTAGCGGGGCACTATGAGCAGTTCTTC. This gives the protein CASRLAGHYEQFF.

This clonotype was seen repeatedly, ten times or more. The chain recombines TRBV6-5 with TRBJ1-4; no firm D call. The germline V gene has CDR1 MNHEY and CDR2 SVGAGI. V was shortened by 7 bases and J by 8 bases, with 17 bases between the two germline ends. The CDR3 runs 14 residues. The CDR3 nucleotides read TGTGCCAGCACTCCTTCCTTGGGAGGGGAAAAACTGTTTTTT. Translation: CASTPSLGGEKLFF.

This clonotype was observed many times. The chain employs TRBV6-5 and TRBJ2-3; perhaps TRBD2 as D (6 bases). CDR3 size: 12 residues. Germline V gene lookup returns CDR1 MNHEY and CDR2 SVGAGI. Trimming took off 6 bases at V and 6 bases at J, with 10 bases between the two ends. For the CDR3, the DNA is TGTGCCAGCAGCCAAAGCGGGGATACGCAGTATTTT. It encodes CASSQSGDTQYF.

This clonotype has at least ten counts. This chain joins TRBV29-1 and TRBJ1-5; D is ambiguous. The germline V and J ends were trimmed by 6 bases and 3 bases, with 12 bases remaining between them. Looked up from germline, CDR1 is SQVTM and CDR2 is ANQGSEA. This CDR3 is 13 amino acids long. The CDR3 coding sequence is TGCAGCGTCTCAGACGGATTCAATCAGCCCCAGCATTTT. Protein product: CSVSDGFNQPQHF.

This clonotype occurred many times. J is TRBJ2-3 and V is TRBV2; D tentatively reads TRBD1 or TRBD2 (5 bases each). Germline V gene lookup returns CDR1 SNHLY and CDR2 FYNNEI. The ends were cut back, 4 bases at V and 2 bases at J, with 10 bases in the middle. The CDR3 sequence is 14 residues long. The DNA of the CDR3 is TGTGCCAGCAGTGTAGAGGGGTTCACAGATACGCAGTATTTT. It specifies CASSVEGFTDTQYF.

The chain recombines TRBV12-3 or TRBV12-4 with TRBJ2-2; TRBD2 aligns across 9 bases. Germline trimming cut 5 bases from V and 6 bases from J; bases unmatched to any gene: 4. The CDR3 is 14 residues long. The CDR3 protein is CASSQGLAAGELFF. The CDR3 coding sequence is TGTGCCAGCAGTCAGGGACTAGCAGCCGGGGAGCTGTTTTTT.

The chain combines TRBV3-1 with TRBJ2-2, with D possibly matching TRBD2 (5 bases). Per the germline V gene, CDR1 is LGHDT and CDR2 is YNNKEL (reference sequence). The CDR3 has 14 residues. The V end lost 1 base, the J end lost 7 bases, and 10 bases lay between the germline ends. The CDR3 nucleotides are TGTGCCAGCAGCCAAGGAGGTCGGGACGGGGAGCTGTTTTTT. This codes for CASSQGGRDGELFF.

This clonotype was seen repeatedly, ten times or more. The rearrangement joins TRBV6-2 or TRBV6-3 to TRBJ2-2, with D unclear. From germline, CDR1 is MNHEY and CDR2 SVGEGT. V dropped 5 bases and J dropped 7 bases, with 14 bases sitting between them. The CDR3 spans 14 residues. CDR3 bases: TGTGCCAGCAGTCAGGACCGCTGGAGCGGGGAGCTGTTTTTT. It translates to CASSQDRWSGELFF.

This clonotype was counted at least ten times. The chain couples TRBV19 to TRBJ1-2; 7 nucleotides agree with TRBD1. Germline V gene sequence: CDR1 LNHDA, CDR2 SQIVND (reference sequence). The ends lost 5 bases at V and 5 bases at J; junction bases unmatched: 11. The CDR3 length is 15 residues. CDR3 amino acids: CASSPPGQTIYGYTF. CDR3 sequence (DNA): TGTGCCAGTAGTCCTCCGGGACAGACCATTTATGGCTACACCTTC.

The chain has TRBV7-6 and TRBJ2-3, with TRBD2 matching 7 bases. The CDR3 contains 16 residues. Germline V CDR1 and CDR2: SGHVS, FNYEAQ. The J segment lost 2 bases and the V segment lost 1 base, leaving 6 bases of the junction unmatched. CDR3 residues: CASSLVWRGSTDTQYF. CDR3 DNA: TGTGCCAGCAGCTTAGTATGGCGGGGGTCCACAGATACGCAGTATTTT.

This clonotype occurred many times. The rearrangement uses TRBV4-1 and TRBJ1-5, with TRBD1 as a possible D gene (5 bases). This CDR3 is 16 amino acids long. The germline V gene encodes CDR1 MGHRA and CDR2 YSYEKL. Trimming took off 1 base at V and 6 bases at J, with 16 bases between the two ends. The CDR3 DNA sequence: TGCGCCAGCAGCCAAGTTTACGGGGGGAGTGGTCAGCCCCAGCATTTT. It is translated as CASSQVYGGSGQPQHF.

This clonotype was seen a handful of times. This chain uses TRBV30 with TRBJ1-2; no clear D. Trimming took off 7 bases at V and 5 bases at J, with 14 bases between the two ends. Germline V gene lookup returns CDR1 GTSNPN and CDR2 SVGIG (reference sequence). The CDR3 totals 12 residues. The CDR3 is CASRGLRYGYTF. The CDR3, as DNA: TGTGCCTCACGGGGTTTGAGATATGGCTACACCTTC.

This clonotype came up many times. This sequence joins TRBV30 and TRBJ1-2; possibly TRBD1 for D (5 bases). CDR1 GTSNPN and CDR2 SVGIG come from the germline V gene (reference sequence). The V gene lost 0 bases and the J gene lost 11 bases, with 19 bases spanning the gap. CDR3 length equals 14 residues. CDR3 amino acids: CAWSVHRGPRIYTF. The DNA for the CDR3 is TGTGCCTGGAGTGTACATCGGGGACCGCGTATTTACACCTTC.

Comment on this clonotype: Since a much larger clone is just one base distant, this may be a read error. The CDR3 nucleotides read TGTGCCAGCAGTTTAGGACTAGCCGCAGATGCGCAGTATTTT. Residues: CASSLGLAADAQYF. The chain is built from TRBV7-9 and TRBJ2-3, with 8 bases that match TRBD2. This CDR3 is 14 amino acids long. Per the germline V gene, CDR1 is SEHNR and CDR2 is FQNEAQ (reference sequence).

This clonotype was counted many times. The rearrangement joins TRBV11-2 to TRBJ2-7; 7 bases are a match to TRBD1. V gave up 4 bases and J gave up 6 bases; unmatched junction bases: 9. The CDR3 covers 14 residues. Germline CDR1 reads SGHAT; CDR2 reads FQNNGV. DNA for the CDR3: TGTGCCAGCAGCTCTGACAGGGCGATAGTCGAGCAGTACTTC. It translates to CASSSDRAIVEQYF.

This clonotype appeared many times. The V gene is TRBV20-1, the J gene TRBJ1-5; possible D gene TRBD1, 5 bases. CDR3 size: 13 residues. Trimming took off 2 bases at V and 4 bases at J, with 9 bases between the two ends. Looked up from germline, CDR1 is DFQATT and CDR2 is SNEGSKA (reference sequence). CDR3: CSARWGPNQPQHF. The CDR3 DNA follows: TGCAGTGCTAGATGGGGCCCTAATCAGCCCCAGCATTTT.

There are many counts of this clonotype. The V gene is TRBV12-3 or TRBV12-4, the J gene TRBJ2-1, with D possibly being TRBD2 (6 bases). The length of the CDR3 is 14 residues. V shed 3 bases and J shed 7 bases, with 13 bases lying between them. CDR3 sequence: CASSFGGAGNEQFF. CDR3 nucleotide sequence: TGTGCCAGCAGTTTTGGCGGGGCGGGGAATGAGCAGTTCTTC.

This clonotype was counted many times. The chain carries TRBV27 and TRBJ1-5; D gene uncertain. This CDR3 has 17 amino acids. Germline V lookup: CDR1 MNHEY, CDR2 SMNVEV (reference sequence). Trimming took 1 base from V and 3 from J, leaving 16 bases between them. The CDR3 sequence: CASSLFAGQSYNQPQHF. Here the CDR3 DNA reads TGTGCCAGCAGTTTATTCGCGGGCCAGAGCTACAATCAGCCCCAGCATTTT.